This note documents a single TCR beta chain sequence. The data were taken from a study of patients and donors after allogeneic stem cell transplantation. One entry per CDR3 protein results from TCRdb running MiXCR on the RT-PCR reads. The sample contains about a million distinct CDR3 sequences, roughly 17% of which appear only once. The germline gives CDR1 MNHEY, CDR2 SVGAGI. Trimming took off 8 bases at V and 7 bases at J, with 11 bases between the two ends. The CDR3 is 12 residues long. Input material: blood, either unsorted or a sorted T cell fraction (not recorded which). The receptor's source is a human donor who was either an allogeneic HSCT recipient or a stem cell or donor lymphocyte infusion donor (not recorded which). It is not recorded whose cells these are; they may come from a transplant donor. The chain is built from TRBV6-5 and TRBJ2-2; D gene unclear. The CDR3 region is CASGQVFGELFF. The CDR3 DNA is TGTGCCAGCGGTCAGGTGTTCGGGGAGCTGTTTTTT.